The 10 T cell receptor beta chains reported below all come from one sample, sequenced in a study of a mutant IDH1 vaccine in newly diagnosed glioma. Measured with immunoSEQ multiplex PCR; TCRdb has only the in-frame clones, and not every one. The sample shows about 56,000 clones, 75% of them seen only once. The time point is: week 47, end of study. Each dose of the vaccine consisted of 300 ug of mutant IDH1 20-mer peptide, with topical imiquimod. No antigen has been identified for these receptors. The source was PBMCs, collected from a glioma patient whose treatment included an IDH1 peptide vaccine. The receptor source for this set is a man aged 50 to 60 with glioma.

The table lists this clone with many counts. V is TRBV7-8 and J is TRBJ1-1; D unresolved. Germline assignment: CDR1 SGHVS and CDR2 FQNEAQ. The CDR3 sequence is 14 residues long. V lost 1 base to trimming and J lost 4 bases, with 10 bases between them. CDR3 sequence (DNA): TGTGCCAGCAGCTTAGATGAAGGTCGCACTGAAGCTTTCTTT. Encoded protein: CASSLDEGRTEAFF.

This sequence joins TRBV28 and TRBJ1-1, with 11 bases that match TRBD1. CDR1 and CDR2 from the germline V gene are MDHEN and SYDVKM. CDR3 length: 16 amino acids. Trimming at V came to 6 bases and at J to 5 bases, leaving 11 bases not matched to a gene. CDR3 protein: CASRLRTGGVDTEAFF. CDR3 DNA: TGTGCCAGCAGGTTACGGACAGGGGGCGTTGATACTGAAGCTTTCTTT.

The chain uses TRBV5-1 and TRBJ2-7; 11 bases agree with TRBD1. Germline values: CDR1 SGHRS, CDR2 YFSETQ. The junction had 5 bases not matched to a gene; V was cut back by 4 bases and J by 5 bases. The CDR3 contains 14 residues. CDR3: CASSNGQGADEQYF. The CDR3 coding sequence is TGCGCCAGCAGCAACGGACAGGGGGCGGACGAGCAGTACTTC.

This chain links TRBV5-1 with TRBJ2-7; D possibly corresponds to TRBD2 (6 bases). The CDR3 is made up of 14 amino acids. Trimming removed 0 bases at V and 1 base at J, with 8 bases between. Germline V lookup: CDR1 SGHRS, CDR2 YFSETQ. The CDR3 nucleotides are TGCGCCAGCAGCTTGGGGGACTTTTCCTACGAGCAGTACTTC. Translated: CASSLGDFSYEQYF.

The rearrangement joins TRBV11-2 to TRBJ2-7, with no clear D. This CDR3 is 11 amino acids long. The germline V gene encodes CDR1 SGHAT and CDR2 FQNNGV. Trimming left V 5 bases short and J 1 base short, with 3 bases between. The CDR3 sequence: CASSISYEQYF. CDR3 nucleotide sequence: TGTGCCAGCAGCATATCCTACGAGCAGTACTTC.

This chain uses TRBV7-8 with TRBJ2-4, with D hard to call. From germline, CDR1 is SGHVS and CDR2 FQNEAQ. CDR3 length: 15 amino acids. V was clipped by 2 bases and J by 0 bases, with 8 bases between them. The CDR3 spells CASSLNVAAKNIQYF. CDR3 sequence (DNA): TGTGCCAGCAGCTTAAACGTCGCAGCCAAAAACATTCAGTACTTC.

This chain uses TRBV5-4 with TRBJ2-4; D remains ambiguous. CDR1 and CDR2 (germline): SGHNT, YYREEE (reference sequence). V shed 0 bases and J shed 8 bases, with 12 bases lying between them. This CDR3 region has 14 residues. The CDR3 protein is CASSLVSRGDIQYF. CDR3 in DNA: TGTGCCAGCAGCTTGGTTTCACGAGGAGACATTCAGTACTTC.

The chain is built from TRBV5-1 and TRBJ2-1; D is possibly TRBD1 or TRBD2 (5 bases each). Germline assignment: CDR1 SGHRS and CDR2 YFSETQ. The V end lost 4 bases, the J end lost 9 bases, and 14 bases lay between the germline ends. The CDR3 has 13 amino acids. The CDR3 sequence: CASSNGADSEQFF. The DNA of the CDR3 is TGCGCCAGCAGCAACGGGGCCGATAGTGAGCAGTTCTTC.

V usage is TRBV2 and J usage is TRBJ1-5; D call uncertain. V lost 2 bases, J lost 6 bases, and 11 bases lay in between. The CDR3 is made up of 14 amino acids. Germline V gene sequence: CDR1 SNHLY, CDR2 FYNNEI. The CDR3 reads CASSELGSGQPQHF. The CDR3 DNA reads TGTGCCAGCAGTGAATTGGGGAGCGGTCAGCCCCAGCATTTT. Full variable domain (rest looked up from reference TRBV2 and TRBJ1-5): EPEVTQTPSHQVTQMGQEVILRCVPISNHLYFYWYRQILGQKVEFLVSFYNNEISEKSEIFDDQFSVERPDGSNFTLKIRSTKLEDSAMYFCASSELGSGQPQHFGDGTRLSIL.

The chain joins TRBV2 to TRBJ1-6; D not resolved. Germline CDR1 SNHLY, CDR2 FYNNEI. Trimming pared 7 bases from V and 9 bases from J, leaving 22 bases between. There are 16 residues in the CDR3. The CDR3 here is CASTLIPASRTSPLHF. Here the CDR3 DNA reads TGTGCCAGCACCCTCATCCCGGCCAGCCGAACTTCACCCCTCCACTTT.